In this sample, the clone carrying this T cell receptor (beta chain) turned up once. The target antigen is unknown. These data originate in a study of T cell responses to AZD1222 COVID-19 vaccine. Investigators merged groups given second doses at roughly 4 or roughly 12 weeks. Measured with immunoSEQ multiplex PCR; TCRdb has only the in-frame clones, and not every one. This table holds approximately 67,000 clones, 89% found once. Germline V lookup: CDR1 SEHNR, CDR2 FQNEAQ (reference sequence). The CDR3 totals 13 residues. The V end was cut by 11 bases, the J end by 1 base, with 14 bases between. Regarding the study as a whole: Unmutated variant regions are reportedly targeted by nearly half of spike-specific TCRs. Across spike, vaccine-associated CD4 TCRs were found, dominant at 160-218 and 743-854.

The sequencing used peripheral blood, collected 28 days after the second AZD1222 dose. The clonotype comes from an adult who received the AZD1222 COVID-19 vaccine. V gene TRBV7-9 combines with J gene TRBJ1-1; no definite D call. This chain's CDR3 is CASTEDPNTEAFF. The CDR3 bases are TGTGCCTCTACAGAGGACCCGAACACTGAAGCTTTCTTT.